The 2 T cell receptor beta chains in this list originate from one sample, sequenced in a study of pediatric ulcerative colitis. Only in-frame clones appear in the TCRdb table, and some are missing; sequencing was by immunoSEQ multiplex PCR. The sample yields approximately 14,000 clones, 90% seen once. The material sequenced was blood. The receptors here all came from a boy between 10 and 17 years old with moderate ulcerative colitis.

On this clone: The junction departs from germline at one end; a sequencing error may be responsible. This chain connects TRBV18 to TRBJ2-2; D may be TRBD1 (5 bases). This CDR3 spans 15 amino acids. Germline assignment: CDR1 KGHSH and CDR2 LQKENI. The CDR3 nucleotides are TGTGCCAGCTCACCACTGGCAGGGAACCCCGGGGAGCTGTTTTTT. Translating it yields CASSPLAGNPGELFF.

This clone appeared a few times. The chain couples TRBV7-6 to TRBJ2-3, with a weak D call TRBD1 (6 bases). Germline V gives CDR1 SGHVS, CDR2 FNYEAQ. The ends were cut back, 2 bases at V and 6 bases at J, with 12 bases in the middle. The CDR3 sequence is 14 residues long. CDR3: CASSLSGAGDTQYF. The CDR3 coding sequence is TGTGCCAGCAGCTTATCAGGGGCAGGGGATACGCAGTATTTT.